The 26 T cell receptor beta chains below were found in one sample sequenced in a study of T-cell reconstitution after alpha-beta-depleted transplantation in children. The library targeted TCRbeta and was prepared with unique molecular identifiers. TCRdb called the PCR reads again in MiXCR, with one record for every CDR3 protein. The sample has about 610,000 distinct CDR3 sequences, about 11% seen once. The sample here was PBMCs from the stem cell graft donor, taken from the stem cell graft. The receptors here all came from a human donor who donated a stem cell graft to a child with acute myeloid leukemia.

Ten or more counts support this clonotype. At one of its ends the junction is not consistent with the germline gene, which may arise from a read error. The V call is TRBV29-1, the J call TRBJ2-7; 15 bases line up with TRBD2. The CDR3 length is 17 residues. Germline V gives CDR1 SQVTM, CDR2 ANQGSEA. CDR3 region: CSVAGTSGRPPSNEQYF. The CDR3 bases are TGCAGCGTTGCCGGGACTAGCGGGAGGCCCCCCTCCAACGAGCAGTACTTC.

This rearrangement joins TRBV19 to TRBJ1-2, with D uncertain. Germline assignment: CDR1 LNHDA and CDR2 SQIVND (reference sequence). This CDR3 comprises 13 residues. V gave up 5 bases and J gave up 2 bases, with 9 bases separating them. The CDR3 region is CASSGRSNYGYTF. The CDR3 DNA follows: TGTGCCAGTAGTGGCCGATCCAACTATGGCTACACCTTC. The variable domain in full, with the rest retrieved from reference TRBV19 and TRBJ1-2, is DGGITQSPKYLFRKEGQNVTLSCEQNLNHDAMYWYRQDPGQGLRLIYYSQIVNDFQKGDIAEGYSVSREKKESFPLTVTSAQKNPTAFYLCASSGRSNYGYTFGSGTRLTVV.

Regarding this clonotype: Relative to the germline gene, one junction end is altered; a read error may explain this. This rearrangement joins TRBV2 to TRBJ1-5, with 11 bases aligning to TRBD1. This CDR3 is 19 amino acids long. Looked up from germline, CDR1 is SNHLY and CDR2 is FYNNEI. The CDR3 protein is CACSETGTGGIMGNQPQHF. CDR3 DNA sequence: TGTGCCTGCAGTGAGACCGGGACAGGGGGTATCATGGGCAATCAGCCCCAGCATTTT.

V usage is TRBV30 and J usage is TRBJ2-3; 7 nucleotides line up with TRBD2. V shed 2 bases, J shed 7 bases, and the junction held 6 bases outside the gene matches. The germline CDR1 and CDR2 sequences are GTSNPN and SVGIG (reference sequence). The CDR3 sequence is 13 residues long. The CDR3 DNA follows: TGTGCCTGGAGTCGGCAGCGGGGAAATACGCAGTATTTT. This encodes CAWSRQRGNTQYF.

This clonotype was found once. This sequence joins TRBV6-6 and TRBJ2-7; 12 bases line up with TRBD1. Unmatched junction bases numbered 11, after V lost 6 bases and J lost 5 bases. Germline CDR1 MNHNY, CDR2 SVGAGI (reference sequence). The CDR3 loop spans 16 amino acids. This chain's CDR3 is CASRSRGTGGQDEQYF. The CDR3 nucleotides read TGTGCCAGCAGGTCCAGGGGGACAGGGGGCCAAGACGAGCAGTACTTC.

This clonotype was counted at least ten times. This rearrangement joins TRBV9 to TRBJ2-1, with D unresolved. The CDR3 contains 11 residues. Trimming removed 2 bases from V and 7 bases from J, with 4 bases in between. Germline values: CDR1 SGDLS, CDR2 YYNGEE. In nucleotides, the CDR3 is TGTGCCAGCAGCGTTAAGAATGAGCAGTTCTTC. It encodes CASSVKNEQFF.

The V gene is TRBV29-1, the J gene TRBJ2-5, with D unclear. The CDR3 is 12 amino acids. Per germline, CDR1 SQVTM and CDR2 ANQGSEA. V lost 4 bases, J lost 4 bases, and 10 bases lay in between. The CDR3 here is CSVGDSPETQYF. The CDR3 nucleotides are TGCAGCGTTGGTGACTCCCCAGAGACCCAGTACTTC.

This clonotype showed up many times. This rearrangement joins TRBV2 to TRBJ2-1; no clear D. V was cut by 7 bases and J by 0 bases, with 19 bases left in between. CDR1 is SNHLY and CDR2 is FYNNEI in the germline V gene. The CDR3 extends over 17 amino acids. CDR3 sequence: CASMLTKTWSSYNEQFF. The CDR3 DNA reads TGTGCCAGCATGCTAACTAAAACCTGGAGCTCCTACAATGAGCAGTTCTTC.

There are many counts of this clonotype. The V and J genes are TRBV6-5 and TRBJ2-7, with 7 bases matching TRBD1. The V segment lost 7 bases and the J segment 3 bases; nucleotides outside the gene matches: 3. Germline V gives CDR1 MNHEY, CDR2 SVGAGI. The CDR3 covers 12 residues. Written as DNA, the CDR3 is TGTGCCAGCAAAACAGGGGTCTACGAGCAGTACTTC. It encodes CASKTGVYEQYF.

The CDR3 DNA reads as TGTGCCAGCACCCTTAGCGGGGTGGGGAACAATGAGCAGTTCTTC. It yields the protein CASTLSGVGNNEQFF. The gene calls are TRBV12-3 or TRBV12-4 and TRBJ2-1, with 8 bases matching TRBD2. This CDR3 has 15 amino acids. The trim removed 7 bases at V and 5 bases at J, leaving 10 bases unmatched.

This clonotype was counted between two and nine times. This sequence joins TRBV20-1 and TRBJ2-1; possible D gene TRBD2, 6 bases. The CDR3 loop spans 11 amino acids. With 5 bases removed from V and 15 bases from J, the gap between germline ends came to 17 bases. Germline-derived CDR1 and CDR2 are DFQATT and SNEGSKA (reference sequence). The CDR3 protein is CSASTGTQMFF. CDR3 nucleotides: TGCAGTGCTTCTACCGGGACTCAGATGTTCTTC.

This clonotype was observed many times. The genes are TRBV29-1 and TRBJ1-4; 8 bases map to TRBD1. Germline loops: CDR1 SQVTM, CDR2 ANQGSEA. J was trimmed by 0 bases and V by 5 bases; bases with no gene match: 26. The CDR3 runs to 22 residues. In nucleotides, the CDR3 is TGCAGCGTTCCCCCCGGACAGGGTATACGTTATGGGAGGGCGGCAACTAATGAAAAACTGTTTTTT. It is translated as CSVPPGQGIRYGRAATNEKLFF. Variable domain in full (rest from reference TRBV29-1 and TRBJ1-4): SAVISQKPSRDICQRGTSLTIQCQVDSQVTMMFWYRQQPGQSLTLIATANQGSEATYESGFVIDKFPISRPNLTFSTLTVSNMSPEDSSIYLCSVPPGQGIRYGRAATNEKLFFGSGTQLSVL.

This clonotype has just a few counts. V gene TRBV4-3 combines with J gene TRBJ2-1; 8 positions match TRBD1. CDR1 and CDR2 (germline): LGHNA, YSLEER. The CDR3 is 16 amino acids. Trimming removed 0 bases from V and 8 bases from J; junction bases left unmatched: 9. CDR3 coding DNA: TGCGCCAGCAGCCAAGATTGGAGGACAGGGCAGGATGAGCAGTTCTTC. As protein: CASSQDWRTGQDEQFF.

In its sample, this clonotype was seen a few times. This chain uses TRBV6-2 or TRBV6-3 with TRBJ2-3; D is ambiguous. CDR1 is MNHEY and CDR2 is SVGEGT in the germline V gene. The CDR3 is made up of 13 amino acids. Trimming stripped 9 bases from V and 3 bases from J, with 13 bases between. The CDR3 DNA follows: TGTGCCAGTGTTCGTGACGGTACAGATACGCAGTATTTT. Translation gives CASVRDGTDTQYF.

J is TRBJ2-7 and V is TRBV20-1; D is perhaps TRBD1 or TRBD2 (6 bases each). CDR3 length: 14 amino acids. The V end was cut by 6 bases, the J end by 6 bases, with 21 bases between. The germline gives CDR1 DFQATT, CDR2 SNEGSKA (reference sequence). CDR3 nucleotides: TGCAGTGCGCCCCAGAGCGGGCAGGGGCGCGAGCAGTACTTC. Its translation is CSAPQSGQGREQYF.

This clonotype was seen only a few times. The chain recombines TRBV12-3 or TRBV12-4 with TRBJ1-1; 7 nucleotides line up with TRBD1. CDR3 size: 16 residues. Trimming removed 6 bases from V and 5 bases from J; junction bases left unmatched: 15. The DNA for the CDR3 is TGTGCCAGCAGCTCTGGGGGGGGAGGGGGCCGGACTGAAGCTTTCTTT. It is translated as CASSSGGGGGRTEAFF.

This clonotype turned up a few times. The chain uses TRBV29-1 and TRBJ2-1; TRBD2 matches 12 bases. Per the germline V gene, CDR1 is SQVTM and CDR2 is ANQGSEA. Trimming took 7 bases from V and 6 from J; bases not matched to a gene: 7. The CDR3 sequence is 14 residues long. CDR3 sequence (DNA): TGCAGCGCCCTGACTAGCGGGAGACCCAATGAGCAGTTCTTC. Its protein product is CSALTSGRPNEQFF.

This chain joins TRBV9 and TRBJ2-7, with 10 bases lining up with TRBD1. The CDR3 extends over 16 amino acids. The V and J ends lost 4 bases and 0 bases, in that order; junction bases with no gene match: 7. CDR1 and CDR2 from the germline V gene are SGDLS and YYNGEE. In DNA form, the CDR3 reads TGTGCCAGCAGCTTCAGCGGGGACAGGGGCTCCTACGAGCAGTACTTC. Protein product: CASSFSGDRGSYEQYF.

This clonotype was picked up a small number of times. The genes are TRBV25-1 and TRBJ2-3; no reliable D call. The CDR3 loop spans 12 amino acids. V lost 6 bases, J lost 2 bases, and 6 bases lay in between. The germline V gene encodes CDR1 MGHDK and CDR2 SYGVNS. This CDR3 is CASRAHTDTQYF. CDR3 DNA sequence: TGTGCCAGCAGGGCCCACACAGATACGCAGTATTTT.

This clonotype was counted ten times or more. The chain links TRBV6-5 to TRBJ2-7; 10 bases map to TRBD2. This CDR3 comprises 15 residues. Germline V lookup: CDR1 MNHEY, CDR2 SVGAGI. Unmatched junction bases numbered 6, after V lost 2 bases and J lost 5 bases. In nucleotides, the CDR3 is TGTGCCAGCAGTTACGGTGCTAGCGGGAGAAACGAGCAGTACTTC. Translation: CASSYGASGRNEQYF.

This clonotype came up a few times. CDR3 sequence reads: CASSLLAGVSTDTQYF. DNA of the CDR3: TGCGCCAGCAGCTTGCTAGCGGGAGTCAGCACAGATACGCAGTATTTT. V usage is TRBV5-1 and J usage is TRBJ2-3; 10 bases line up with TRBD2. This CDR3 is built from 16 residues. The J segment lost 0 bases and the V segment lost 1 base, leaving 2 bases of the junction unmatched. CDR1 is SGHRS and CDR2 is YFSETQ in the germline V gene.

This clonotype was counted a few times. The genes are TRBV29-1 and TRBJ2-7; tentatively, D is TRBD2 (6 bases). V gave up 7 bases and J gave up 6 bases, with 13 bases separating them. Germline values: CDR1 SQVTM, CDR2 ANQGSEA. The CDR3 totals 11 residues. CDR3 protein: CSGGEAAEQYF. CDR3 nucleotide sequence: TGCAGCGGAGGGGAGGCGGCCGAGCAGTACTTC.

V is TRBV29-1 and J is TRBJ2-5; a possible D gene is TRBD2 (7 bases). CDR3 length: 13 residues. CDR1 and CDR2 from the germline V gene are SQVTM and ANQGSEA. Trimming pared 0 bases from V and 5 bases from J, leaving 10 bases between. The CDR3 coding sequence is TGCAGCGTTGAAGATCCGGGGGGCGAGACCCAGTACTTC. This translates into CSVEDPGGETQYF.

This clonotype turned up a few times. The chain carries TRBV12-3 or TRBV12-4 and TRBJ1-1; 7 bases fit TRBD1. J lost 6 bases, V lost 3 bases, and 10 bases had no gene match. This CDR3 is 15 amino acids long. CDR3 in amino acids: CASSFRGALEAEAFF. The CDR3 nucleotides read TGTGCCAGCAGTTTCAGGGGGGCGCTCGAAGCTGAAGCTTTCTTT.

This clonotype was counted only a few times. The DNA of the CDR3 is TGTGCCAGCGCGGCCGGGACAGCCTCTGGGGCCAACGTCCTGACTTTC. As protein: CASAAGTASGANVLTF. The V call is TRBV12-3 or TRBV12-4, the J call TRBJ2-6, with 7 positions matching TRBD1. V trimming: 8 bases; J trimming: 0 bases; junction bases outside the gene matches: 7. The CDR3 is 16 amino acids.

This clonotype was seen a handful of times. The gene calls are TRBV20-1 and TRBJ2-7, with 8 bases that match TRBD2. This CDR3 is 13 amino acids long. V was clipped by 5 bases and J by 3 bases; unmatched bases: 6. CDR1 is DFQATT and CDR2 is SNEGSKA in the germline V gene (reference sequence). The CDR3 DNA reads as TGCAGTGCTTCCTATAGCGGGAACTACGAGCAGTACTTC. This encodes CSASYSGNYEQYF.